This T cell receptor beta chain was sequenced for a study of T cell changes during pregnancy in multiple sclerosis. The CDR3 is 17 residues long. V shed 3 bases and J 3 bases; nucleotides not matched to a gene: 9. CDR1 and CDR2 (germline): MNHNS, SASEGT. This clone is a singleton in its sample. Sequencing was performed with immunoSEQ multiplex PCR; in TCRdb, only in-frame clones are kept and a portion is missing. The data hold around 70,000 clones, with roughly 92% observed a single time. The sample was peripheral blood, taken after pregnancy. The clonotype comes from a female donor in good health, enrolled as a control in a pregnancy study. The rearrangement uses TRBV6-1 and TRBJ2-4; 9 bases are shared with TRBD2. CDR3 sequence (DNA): TGTGCCAGCAGTGACGCGGGAGGGCCATTGATCAAAAACATTCAGTACTTC. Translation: CASSDAGGPLIKNIQYF.